The 27 T cell receptor beta chains reported below all come from one sample, sequenced in a study of human T cells and chemical hapten exposure. One entry per CDR3 protein results from TCRdb running MiXCR on the RACE reads. The sample holds roughly 380,000 distinct CDR3 sequences, more than 5% seen once. Noted time point: patch test 2, 6 weeks after DPC sensitization. Treatment meaning: therapeutic diphenylcyclopropenone sensitization with weekly scalp DPC. The sample was whole blood, taken in connection with sensitization to the hapten diphenylcyclopropenone (DPC). These receptors were taken from a woman aged 18-29 years with alopecia areata. Some clones in this sample may be carry-over from other donors' samples.

This clonotype was counted at least ten times. The chain joins TRBV28 to TRBJ1-5; D gene uncertain. CDR3 length equals 15 residues. The germline V gene has CDR1 MDHEN and CDR2 SYDVKM. Trimming took off 3 bases at V and 4 bases at J, with 13 bases between the two ends. CDR3 protein: CASSLHQPYNQPQHF. The CDR3, as DNA: TGTGCCAGCAGTTTGCACCAACCCTATAATCAGCCCCAGCATTTT. The full variable domain, its missing parts supplied by reference TRBV28 and TRBJ1-5, is DVKVTQSSRYLVKRTGEKVFLECVQDMDHENMFWYRQDPGLGLRLIYFSYDVKMKEKGDIPEGYSVSREKKERFSLILESASTNQTSMYLCASSLHQPYNQPQHFGDGTRLSIL.

This clonotype was seen a few times. The chain employs TRBV5-1 and TRBJ2-3, with D possibly matching TRBD2 (5 bases). The CDR3 is 15 residues long. Germline V gene data show CDR1 as SGHRS and CDR2 as YFSETQ. Trimming pared 0 bases from V and 4 bases from J, leaving 12 bases between. The CDR3 DNA follows: TGCGCCAGCAGCTTGGAAGTGAGGACTCCAGATACGCAGTATTTT. This gives the protein CASSLEVRTPDTQYF.

The rearrangement joins TRBV20-1 to TRBJ2-7, with 7 bases lining up with TRBD1. The CDR3 has 13 residues. The V gene end was trimmed by 3 bases and the J gene end by 2 bases; junction bases not matched to a gene: 4. Germline V gives CDR1 DFQATT, CDR2 SNEGSKA (reference sequence). The CDR3 DNA follows: TGCAGTGCTAGGGGGACAGAGACCTACGAGCAGTACTTC. Translation gives CSARGTETYEQYF.

The table lists this clonotype with a few counts. This chain links TRBV7-9 with TRBJ2-1; 10 nucleotides align to TRBD1. After removal of 5 bases from V and 3 bases from J, the junction contained 4 bases not matched to a gene. CDR1 SEHNR and CDR2 FQNEAQ come from the germline V gene (reference sequence). The CDR3 consists of 15 residues. The CDR3 nucleotides read TGTGCCAGCAGCACGACAGGGGGCAGCTACAATGAGCAGTTCTTC. Its translation is CASSTTGGSYNEQFF.

This clonotype occurred many times. CDR3 region: CASSYRSGRAGNTIYF. Written as DNA, the CDR3 is TGTGCCAGCAGTTACAGGAGCGGCAGGGCTGGAAACACCATATATTTT. The genes are TRBV6-5 and TRBJ1-3; TRBD1 is a possible D gene (5 bases). The CDR3 has 16 residues. Trimming took off 2 bases at V and 2 bases at J, with 13 bases between the two ends. CDR1 MNHEY and CDR2 SVGAGI come from the germline V gene.

V is TRBV6-4 and J is TRBJ2-1; TRBD2 matches at 7 bases. Trimming at V came to 3 bases and at J to 2 bases, leaving 7 bases not matched to a gene. The CDR3 is 16 residues long. Germline lookup yields CDR1 MRHNA and CDR2 SNTAGT. The DNA for the CDR3 is TGTGCCAGCAGTGAAAATTGGGCGGGGGCCTACAATGAGCAGTTCTTC. Its protein is CASSENWAGAYNEQFF.

The gene calls are TRBV9 and TRBJ2-3; no reliable D call. V lost 0 bases and J lost 2, with 4 bases in between. The CDR3 sequence is 13 residues long. The germline gives CDR1 SGDLS, CDR2 YYNGEE. The CDR3 is CASSVALTDTQYF. The DNA for the CDR3 is TGTGCCAGCAGCGTAGCTCTCACAGATACGCAGTATTTT.

This clonotype has at least ten counts. This rearrangement joins TRBV6-5 to TRBJ1-5; a possible D gene is TRBD1 (5 bases). The CDR3 has 14 residues. Trimming took 5 bases from V and 0 from J, leaving 8 bases between them. Germline loops: CDR1 MNHEY, CDR2 SVGAGI. CDR3 in amino acids: CASSEGYSNQPQHF. CDR3 bases: TGTGCCAGCAGTGAGGGGTATAGCAATCAGCCCCAGCATTTT.

This clonotype was found many times. The chain has TRBV28 and TRBJ1-1; D might be TRBD1 (5 bases). The CDR3 extends over 15 amino acids. Germline V lookup: CDR1 MDHEN, CDR2 SYDVKM. V was pared by 8 bases and J by 3 bases, with 19 bases between. CDR3 nucleotides: TGTGCCAGCGTTTCACTCCTGGGACCGTACACTGAAGCTTTCTTT. Amino acid sequence: CASVSLLGPYTEAFF.

The sample holds a few counts of this clonotype. The CDR3 protein is CASSDPRAATDTQYF. DNA of the CDR3: TGTGCCAGCAGTGACCCGAGGGCGGCCACAGATACGCAGTATTTT. The chain joins TRBV12-3 or TRBV12-4 to TRBJ2-3, with D possibly matching TRBD2 (5 bases). With 5 bases removed from V and 2 bases from J, the gap between germline ends came to 14 bases. CDR3 length: 15 residues.

In its sample, this clonotype was seen many times. The rearrangement links TRBV6-5 to TRBJ1-4; the D gene is possibly TRBD1 (5 bases). The CDR3 runs 14 residues. V was clipped by 2 bases and J by 4 bases, with 8 bases between them. Per the germline V gene, CDR1 is MNHEY and CDR2 is SVGAGI. This CDR3 reads CASSYDSFNEKLFF. CDR3 nucleotide sequence: TGTGCCAGCAGTTACGACAGCTTTAATGAAAAACTGTTTTTT.

This clonotype was seen repeatedly, ten times or more. The CDR3 here is CASSPEGVSGINTEAFF. For the CDR3, the DNA is TGTGCCAGCAGCCCAGAAGGGGTATCCGGGATTAACACTGAAGCTTTCTTT. The chain is built from TRBV7-3 and TRBJ1-1; D might be TRBD1 (5 bases). This CDR3 region has 17 residues. Germline V gene data show CDR1 as SGHTA and CDR2 as FQGTGA. Trimming left V 5 bases short and J 2 bases short, with 21 bases between.

Only a few counts were recorded for this clonotype. The chain combines TRBV18 with TRBJ1-4; D remains ambiguous. The CDR3 is 15 residues long. Germline assignment: CDR1 KGHSH and CDR2 LQKENI. With 2 bases removed from V and 8 bases from J, the gap between germline ends came to 15 bases. The CDR3 loop reads CASSPLDAEGEKLFF. The CDR3 nucleotides are TGTGCCAGCTCACCATTAGACGCAGAGGGAGAAAAACTGTTTTTT. The full variable domain, in which reference TRBV18 and TRBJ1-4 provide the parts outside the CDR3, is NAGVMQNPRHLVRRRGQEARLRCSPMKGHSHVYWYRQLPEEGLKFMVYLQKENIIDESGMPKERFSAEFPKEGPSILRIQQVVRGDSAAYFCASSPLDAEGEKLFFGSGTQLSVL.

In its sample, this clonotype was seen a few times. The chain has TRBV6-5 and TRBJ1-2; possible D gene TRBD1, 5 bases. CDR3 length equals 14 residues. V lost 2 bases and J lost 3, with 10 bases in between. The germline gives CDR1 MNHEY, CDR2 SVGAGI. For the CDR3, the DNA is TGTGCCAGCAGTTACGGGGCGCTCTACTATGGCTACACCTTC. Amino acids: CASSYGALYYGYTF.

The sample holds a few counts of this clonotype. The chain links TRBV20-1 to TRBJ1-1; 9 bases map to TRBD1. With V trimmed by 0 bases and J by 1 base, 6 bases remained unmatched. The CDR3 contains 16 residues. Looked up from germline, CDR1 is DFQATT and CDR2 is SNEGSKA (reference sequence). In DNA, the CDR3 is TGCAGTGCTAGAGACCCTAGGACAGGGGAGAACACTGAAGCTTTCTTT. Encoded protein: CSARDPRTGENTEAFF.

This clonotype was observed a handful of times. The chain recombines TRBV20-1 with TRBJ1-2, with 10 bases lining up with TRBD1. V shed 4 bases, J shed 2 bases, and the junction held 4 bases outside the gene matches. Per the germline V gene, CDR1 is DFQATT and CDR2 is SNEGSKA (reference sequence). The CDR3 covers 14 residues. Written as DNA, the CDR3 is TGCAGTGCTAAGGACAGGGGGAGGAACTATGGCTACACCTTC. Its translation is CSAKDRGRNYGYTF.

This clonotype appeared many times. The rearrangement joins TRBV6-2 or TRBV6-3 to TRBJ1-5; no definite D call. In germline, CDR1 is MNHEY, CDR2 SVGEGT. V was cut by 2 bases and J by 0 bases, with 5 bases left in between. There are 14 residues in the CDR3. CDR3 loop: CASSYTVSNQPQHF. The CDR3 DNA sequence: TGTGCCAGCAGTTACACCGTTAGCAATCAGCCCCAGCATTTT.

In this sample, this clonotype turned up a few times. This chain connects TRBV20-1 to TRBJ2-3; 8 positions match TRBD1. The CDR3 spans 13 residues. V trimming: 6 bases; J trimming: 5 bases; junction bases outside the gene matches: 7. Per germline, CDR1 DFQATT and CDR2 SNEGSKA (reference sequence). CDR3 residues: CSAPRQGQDTQYF. The CDR3 coding sequence is TGCAGTGCCCCGCGACAGGGGCAAGATACGCAGTATTTT.

This clonotype occurred many times. The chain links TRBV6-5 to TRBJ1-4, with 8 nucleotides matching TRBD1. The CDR3 spans 15 residues. Per germline, CDR1 MNHEY and CDR2 SVGAGI. After removal of 2 bases from V and 5 bases from J, the junction contained 4 bases not matched to a gene. CDR3 in amino acids: CASSYAGQGNEKLFF. The CDR3 DNA reads TGTGCCAGCAGTTACGCTGGACAGGGAAATGAAAAACTGTTTTTT.

In this sample, this clonotype turned up a few times. V usage is TRBV20-1 and J usage is TRBJ2-6; TRBD1 aligns across 9 bases. J lost 0 bases, V lost 6 bases, and 9 bases had no gene match. This CDR3 is 17 amino acids long. Germline V gene sequence: CDR1 DFQATT, CDR2 SNEGSKA (reference sequence). CDR3 region: CSAIQGAYRSGANVLTF. The DNA for the CDR3 is TGCAGTGCAATACAGGGGGCGTATCGCTCTGGGGCCAACGTCCTGACTTTC.

The CDR3 loop is CASNSQGVSYEQYF. CDR3 bases: TGTGCCAGCAATAGTCAGGGGGTATCCTACGAGCAGTACTTC. The chain recombines TRBV28 with TRBJ2-7; 7 bases align to TRBD1. The CDR3 runs 14 residues. Germline CDR1 and CDR2: MDHEN and SYDVKM. V gave up 7 bases and J gave up 1 base; unmatched junction bases: 7.

This clonotype appeared a few times. This chain joins TRBV28 and TRBJ1-4; no reliable D call. Trimming cost V 2 bases and J 3 bases, with 13 bases left between them. Looked up from germline, CDR1 is MDHEN and CDR2 is SYDVKM. The CDR3 totals 16 residues. This CDR3 reads CASSLVSPAANEKLFF. CDR3 coding DNA: TGTGCCAGCAGTTTAGTCTCCCCGGCAGCTAATGAAAAACTGTTTTTT.

This clonotype was detected ten times or more. The rearrangement links TRBV28 to TRBJ1-2, with D unresolved. Germline V gene data show CDR1 as MDHEN and CDR2 as SYDVKM. The CDR3 covers 14 residues. V lost 6 bases, J lost 3 bases, and 14 bases lay in between. CDR3 sequence (DNA): TGTGCCAGCAGGCGCACGGAACAGTACTATGGCTACACCTTC. Protein product: CASRRTEQYYGYTF.

This clonotype was picked up many times. The chain couples TRBV6-5 to TRBJ1-1; no definite D call. CDR3 length: 11 residues. Germline-derived CDR1 and CDR2 are MNHEY and SVGAGI. Between the trimmed V and J ends, which lost 6 bases and 7 bases, there was a span of 9 bases. This CDR3 reads CASSGGVEAFF. CDR3 DNA: TGTGCCAGCAGCGGTGGGGTTGAAGCTTTCTTT.

This clonotype was counted between two and nine times. J is TRBJ1-6 and V is TRBV4-3; TRBD1 is a possible D gene (5 bases). The CDR3 contains 14 residues. Germline V lookup: CDR1 LGHNA, CDR2 YSLEER. V was shortened by 3 bases and J by 9 bases, with 12 bases between the two germline ends. The CDR3 nucleotides read TGCGCCAGCAGCCAGGCCAGGGAATCTTCACCCCTCCACTTT. This codes for CASSQARESSPLHF.

V usage is TRBV6-2 or TRBV6-3 and J usage is TRBJ2-7; D may be TRBD2 (5 bases). Germline CDR1 and CDR2: MNHEY and SVGEGT. Between the trimmed V and J ends, which lost 7 bases and 0 bases, there was a span of 7 bases. The length of the CDR3 is 12 residues. The CDR3 here is CASTGSSYEQYF. CDR3 DNA sequence: TGTGCCAGCACTGGGAGCTCCTACGAGCAGTACTTC.

The CDR3 DNA is TGTGCCAGCAGGGAACTAGCGGGGGCTTACAATGAGCAGTTCTTC. Encoded protein: CASRELAGAYNEQFF. The V call is TRBV6-4, the J call TRBJ2-1; 11 nucleotides match TRBD2. This CDR3 is 15 amino acids long. CDR1 is MRHNA and CDR2 is SNTAGT in the germline V gene. V gave up 6 bases and J gave up 4 bases; unmatched junction bases: 5.